These T cell receptor beta chains were read from a single sample in a study of T cells after yellow fever vaccination. TCRdb re-called the 5' RACE reads through MiXCR, storing one row per CDR3 protein. This table holds 620,000 or so distinct CDR3 sequences, around 16% found once. The material sequenced was PBMCs, taken more than 4 days after the first yellow fever vaccination. The receptor set was obtained from a man aged 18 to 30 who received the YFV17D yellow fever vaccine. CDR3s include the opening cysteine and the closing phenylalanine or tryptophan. The D gene is left open where the match is weak. Where a row states a size, it is once, few, many or the class of an expanded clone; other rows omit it.

>TRBV4-1|TRBJ2-2|NA|15|NA
CASSQGVRVAGELFF
TGCGCCAGCAGCCAAGGTGTCAGGGTGGCCGGGGAGCTGTTTTTT
>TRBV5-1|TRBJ2-3|many|15|TRBD1
CASSLRGRVTDTQYF
TGCGCCAGCAGCCTGAGGGGGCGCGTCACAGATACGCAGTATTTT
>TRBV5-1|TRBJ1-4|NA|16|NA
CASSARYLDTNEKLFF
TGCGCCAGCAGCGCAAGATACTTGGATACTAATGAAAAACTGTTTTTT
>TRBV29-1|TRBJ1-2|NA|16|NA
CSVEKEAGYFRYGYTF
TGCAGCGTTGAGAAGGAAGCGGGGTATTTTAGGTATGGCTACACCTTC
>TRBV2|TRBJ2-1|NA|17|NA
CASSLESGRGGFDEQFF
TGTGCCAGCAGCCTTGAATCGGGCAGGGGCGGGTTCGATGAGCAGTTCTTC
>TRBV24-1|TRBJ2-2|NA|17|TRBD2
CATSPGLAGTNTGELFF
TGTGCCACCAGTCCGGGACTAGCGGGGACCAACACCGGGGAGCTGTTTTTT
>TRBV6-2/TRBV6-3|TRBJ1-5|NA|14|NA
CASSYSRHSQPQHF
TGTGCCAGCAGTTACAGCCGGCACAGTCAGCCCCAGCATTTT
>TRBV5-1|TRBJ1-4|few|14|NA
CASSLGARGEKLFF
TGCGCCAGCAGCTTGGGGGCGCGCGGCGAAAAACTGTTTTTT
>TRBV5-1|TRBJ1-4|NA|16|NA
CASSLRGVGFGEKLFF
TGCGCCAGCAGCTTGCGGGGGGTCGGGTTTGGTGAAAAACTGTTTTTT
>TRBV19|TRBJ1-5|few|15|TRBD1
CASSQQGGSNQPQHF
TGTGCCAGTAGCCAACAGGGGGGTAGCAATCAGCCCCAGCATTTT
>TRBV19|TRBJ2-5|few|12|NA
CASSTARETQYF
TGTGCCAGTAGTACAGCGCGAGAGACCCAGTACTTC
>TRBV19|TRBJ1-1|few|14|TRBD1
CASRAGGPNTEAFF
TGTGCCAGCCGTGCAGGGGGCCCGAACACTGAAGCTTTCTTT
>TRBV19|TRBJ1-3|NA|15|TRBD1
CASRGDRLSGNTIYF
TGTGCCAGTAGGGGGGACAGACTCTCTGGAAACACCATATATTTT
>TRBV5-1|TRBJ2-2|many|15|TRBD1
CASTPGTVNTGELFF
TGCGCCAGCACCCCGGGGACAGTGAACACCGGGGAGCTGTTTTTT
>TRBV5-1|TRBJ2-2|few|14|NA
CATWGEANTGELFF
TGCGCCACCTGGGGGGAGGCGAACACCGGGGAGCTGTTTTTT
>TRBV20-1|TRBJ2-1|NA|13|NA
CSAARGSYNEQFF
TGCAGTGCCGCCAGGGGCTCCTACAATGAGCAGTTCTTC
>TRBV6-6|TRBJ1-5|NA|13|NA
CASSPESHQPQHF
TGTGCCAGCAGTCCAGAGTCCCATCAGCCCCAGCATTTT
>TRBV7-9|TRBJ2-1|few|15|NA
CASSLAHAEYNEQFF
TGTGCCAGCAGCTTAGCGCACGCGGAGTACAATGAGCAGTTCTTC
>TRBV12-3/TRBV12-4|TRBJ2-3|NA|14|TRBD2
CASSFGAGPDTQYF
TGTGCCAGCAGTTTCGGAGCGGGGCCAGATACGCAGTATTTT
>TRBV15|TRBJ1-2|many|14|TRBD1
CATSTGQGAHGYTF
TGTGCCACCAGCACCGGACAGGGGGCTCACGGCTACACCTTC
>TRBV21-1|TRBJ1-1|NA|15|NA
CASSRLQEPSGEAFF
TGTGCCAGCAGCAGATTACAGGAACCCTCGGGTGAAGCTTTCTTT
>TRBV6-5|TRBJ1-1|NA|14|NA
CASSWPGADTEAFF
TGTGCCAGCAGTTGGCCGGGGGCCGACACTGAAGCTTTCTTT
>TRBV5-1|TRBJ2-2|few|15|NA
CASSLEGTVAGELFF
TGCGCCAGCAGCTTGGAAGGTACGGTCGCCGGGGAGCTGTTTTTT
>TRBV7-9|TRBJ1-2|NA|14|NA
CASSKESGNYGYTF
TGTGCCAGCAGCAAAGAATCAGGGAACTATGGCTACACCTTC
>TRBV20-1|TRBJ2-7|few|17|TRBD2
CSARSPSSGGFSYEQYF
TGCAGTGCTAGATCCCCTAGTAGCGGGGGGTTCTCCTACGAGCAGTACTTC
>TRBV9|TRBJ2-1|many|15|TRBD2
CASSVDGGDYNEQFF
TGTGCCAGCAGCGTAGACGGGGGGGACTACAATGAGCAGTTCTTC
>TRBV6-2/TRBV6-3|TRBJ2-1|NA|14|NA
CASSRDPSYNEQFF
TGTGCCAGCAGTAGGGACCCCTCCTACAATGAGCAGTTCTTC
>TRBV6-1|TRBJ2-7|NA|14|NA
CASTDSDRAYEQYF
TGTGCCAGCACCGATTCCGACAGAGCCTACGAGCAGTACTTC
>TRBV6-2/TRBV6-3|TRBJ1-1|few|16|TRBD1
CASKIRTGGNNTEAFF
TGTGCCAGCAAGATCAGGACAGGGGGAAATAACACTGAAGCTTTCTTT
>TRBV20-1|TRBJ1-1|NA|15|NA
CSARSVPGHGTEAFF
TGCAGTGCTAGATCGGTGCCCGGTCATGGCACTGAAGCTTTCTTT
>TRBV20-1|TRBJ2-7|NA|14|NA
CSARDGIAVYEQYF
TGCAGTGCTAGAGATGGAATAGCGGTCTACGAGCAGTACTTC
>TRBV5-1|TRBJ2-3|few|14|TRBD1
CASSNRTGPDTQYF
TGCGCCAGCAGCAACCGGACAGGACCAGATACGCAGTATTTT
>TRBV15|TRBJ1-6|NA|15|NA
CATSRGGDRNSPLHF
TGTGCCACCAGCAGGGGAGGCGACAGGAATTCACCCCTCCACTTT
>TRBV2|TRBJ2-1|few|14|TRBD2
CGGKGLVGVNEQFF
TGTGGTGGTAAAGGACTAGTCGGGGTCAATGAGCAGTTCTTC
>TRBV6-1|TRBJ2-7|few|13|NA
CASSVRRGYEQYF
TGTGCCAGCAGTGTACGCAGGGGCTACGAGCAGTACTTC
>TRBV6-5|TRBJ1-2|few|13|NA
CASSYSGQNGYTF
TGTGCCAGCAGTTACTCCGGACAAAATGGCTACACCTTC
>TRBV12-3/TRBV12-4|TRBJ2-3|many|15|TRBD2
CASSPTSGYSDTQYF
TGTGCCAGCAGCCCCACTAGCGGGTACTCAGATACGCAGTATTTT
>TRBV12-3/TRBV12-4|TRBJ2-4|NA|15|NA
CASSRQGLPKNIQYF
TGTGCCAGCAGTCGGCAGGGCCTCCCCAAAAACATTCAGTACTTC
>TRBV6-4|TRBJ2-3|NA|16|TRBD2
CASSKGSGGMRDTQYF
TGTGCCAGCAGTAAGGGTAGCGGGGGAATGAGAGATACGCAGTATTTT
>TRBV7-9|TRBJ2-3|few|17|NA
CASSLSSRTASTDTQYF
TGTGCCAGCAGCTTATCCTCCAGGACAGCTAGCACAGATACGCAGTATTTT
>TRBV5-1|TRBJ2-2|NA|15|TRBD1
CASSLPGGDTGELFF
TGCGCCAGCAGCTTGCCAGGGGGCGACACCGGGGAGCTGTTTTTT
>TRBV7-3|TRBJ2-1|NA|16|TRBD2
CASSPYAGGRGNEQFF
TGTGCCAGCAGCCCCTACGCGGGGGGCCGGGGCAATGAGCAGTTCTTC
>TRBV4-3|TRBJ2-5|NA|16|TRBD2
CASSQGFSGGEETQYF
TGCGCCAGCAGCCAAGGTTTTAGCGGGGGGGAGGAGACCCAGTACTTC
>TRBV29-1|TRBJ1-2|NA|17|NA
CSVTPPGRSSGDYGYTF
TGCAGCGTTACTCCTCCGGGACGCTCATCTGGGGACTATGGCTACACCTTC
>TRBV7-9|TRBJ2-1|NA|17|NA
CASSLGVRGNSYNEQFF
TGTGCCAGCAGCTTAGGGGTCCGCGGGAACTCCTACAATGAGCAGTTCTTC
>TRBV7-9|TRBJ1-2|NA|12|NA
CASSPTADGYTF
TGTGCCAGCAGCCCTACCGCGGATGGCTACACCTTC
>TRBV7-9|TRBJ1-1|NA|14|NA
CASILSGSNTEAFF
TGTGCCAGCATCTTATCGGGGAGCAACACTGAAGCTTTCTTT
>TRBV20-1|TRBJ1-6|few|12|NA
CSVGRLNSPLHF
TGCAGTGTCGGACGGCTTAATTCACCCCTCCACTTT